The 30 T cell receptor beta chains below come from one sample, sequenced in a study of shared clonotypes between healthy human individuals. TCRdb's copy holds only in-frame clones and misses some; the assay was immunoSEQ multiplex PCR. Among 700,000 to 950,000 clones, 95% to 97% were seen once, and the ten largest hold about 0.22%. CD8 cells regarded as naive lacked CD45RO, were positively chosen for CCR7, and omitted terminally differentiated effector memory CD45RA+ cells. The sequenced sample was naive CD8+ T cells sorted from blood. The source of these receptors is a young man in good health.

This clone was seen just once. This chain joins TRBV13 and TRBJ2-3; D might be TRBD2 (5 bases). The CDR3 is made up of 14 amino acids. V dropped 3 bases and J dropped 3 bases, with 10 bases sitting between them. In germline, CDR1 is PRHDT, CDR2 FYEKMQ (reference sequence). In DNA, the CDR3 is TGTGCCAGCAGCTTGTCCGGGAATACAGATACGCAGTATTTT. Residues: CASSLSGNTDTQYF.

The CDR3 DNA reads as TGTGCCAGCAGTCTTCTCGTCGACAGTACTGATACGCAGTATTTT. It specifies CASSLLVDSTDTQYF. The V call is TRBV28, the J call TRBJ2-3; D is perhaps TRBD1 (5 bases). V shed 5 bases and J shed 6 bases, with 18 bases lying between them. The CDR3 spans 15 residues. Per germline, CDR1 MDHEN and CDR2 SYDVKM.

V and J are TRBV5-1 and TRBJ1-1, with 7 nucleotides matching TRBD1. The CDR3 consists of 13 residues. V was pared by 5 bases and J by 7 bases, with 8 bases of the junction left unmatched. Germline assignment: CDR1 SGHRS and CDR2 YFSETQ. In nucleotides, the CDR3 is TGCGCCAGCAGTTATACAGGGGCGGTTGAAGCTTTCTTT. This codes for CASSYTGAVEAFF.

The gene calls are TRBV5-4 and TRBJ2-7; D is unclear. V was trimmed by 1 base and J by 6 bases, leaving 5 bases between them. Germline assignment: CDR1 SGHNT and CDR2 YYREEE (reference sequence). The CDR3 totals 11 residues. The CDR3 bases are TGTGCCAGCAGCTTGAATGGCGAGCAGTACTTC. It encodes CASSLNGEQYF.

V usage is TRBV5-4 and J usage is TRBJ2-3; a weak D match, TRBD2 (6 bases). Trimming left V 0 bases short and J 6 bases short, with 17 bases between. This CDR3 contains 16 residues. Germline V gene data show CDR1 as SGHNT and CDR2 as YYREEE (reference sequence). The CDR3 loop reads CASSLAPGVIEDTQYF. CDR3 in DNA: TGTGCCAGCAGCTTGGCCCCGGGAGTAATAGAGGATACGCAGTATTTT.

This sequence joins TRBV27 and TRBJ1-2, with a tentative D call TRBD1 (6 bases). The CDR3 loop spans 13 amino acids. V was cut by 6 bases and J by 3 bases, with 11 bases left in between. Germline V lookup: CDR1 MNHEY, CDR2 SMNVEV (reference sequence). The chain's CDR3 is CASSQGSYYGYTF. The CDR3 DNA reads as TGTGCCAGCAGCCAGGGGTCTTACTATGGCTACACCTTC.

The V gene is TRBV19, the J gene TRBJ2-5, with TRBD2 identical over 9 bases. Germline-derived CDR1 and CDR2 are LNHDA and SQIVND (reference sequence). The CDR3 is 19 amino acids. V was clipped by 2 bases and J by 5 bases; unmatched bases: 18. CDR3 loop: CASSILYRSSGTDEETQYF. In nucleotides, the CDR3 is TGTGCCAGTAGTATATTATATCGGTCTAGCGGGACAGATGAGGAGACCCAGTACTTC. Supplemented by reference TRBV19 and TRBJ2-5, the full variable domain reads DGGITQSPKYLFRKEGQNVTLSCEQNLNHDAMYWYRQDPGQGLRLIYYSQIVNDFQKGDIAEGYSVSREKKESFPLTVTSAQKNPTAFYLCASSILYRSSGTDEETQYFGPGTRLLVL.

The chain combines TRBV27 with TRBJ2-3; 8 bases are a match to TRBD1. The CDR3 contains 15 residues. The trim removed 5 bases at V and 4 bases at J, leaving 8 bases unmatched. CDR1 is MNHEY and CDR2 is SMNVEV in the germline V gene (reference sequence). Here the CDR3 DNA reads TGTGCCAGCAGTACACGACGGACAGGGCCAGATACGCAGTATTTT. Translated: CASSTRRTGPDTQYF.

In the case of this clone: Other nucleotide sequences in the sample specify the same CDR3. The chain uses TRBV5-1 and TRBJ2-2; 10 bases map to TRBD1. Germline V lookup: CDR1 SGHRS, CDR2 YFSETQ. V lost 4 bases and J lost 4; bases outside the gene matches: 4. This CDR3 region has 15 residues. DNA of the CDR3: TGCGCCAGCAGCCCGGGACAGGGGAGCACCGGGGAGCTGTTTTTT. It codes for CASSPGQGSTGELFF.

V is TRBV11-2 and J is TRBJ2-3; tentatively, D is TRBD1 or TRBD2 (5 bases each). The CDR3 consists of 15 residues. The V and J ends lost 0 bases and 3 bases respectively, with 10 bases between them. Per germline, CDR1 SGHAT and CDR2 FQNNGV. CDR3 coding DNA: TGTGCCAGCAGCTTAGACCGGGACGGGACAGATACGCAGTATTTT. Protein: CASSLDRDGTDTQYF.

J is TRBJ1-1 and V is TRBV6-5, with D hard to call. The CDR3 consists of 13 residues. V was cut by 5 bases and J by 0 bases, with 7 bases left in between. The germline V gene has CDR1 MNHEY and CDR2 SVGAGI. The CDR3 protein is CASSRSMNTEAFF. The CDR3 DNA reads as TGTGCCAGCAGTCGCTCCATGAACACTGAAGCTTTCTTT.

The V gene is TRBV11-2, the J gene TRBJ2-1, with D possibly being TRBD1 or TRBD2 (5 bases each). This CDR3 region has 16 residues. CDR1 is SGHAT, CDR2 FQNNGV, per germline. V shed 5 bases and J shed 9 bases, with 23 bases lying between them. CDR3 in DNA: TGTGCCAGCAGCCATCCTCTCGAATCTCGGGGCGGTGAGCAGTTCTTC. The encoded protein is CASSHPLESRGGEQFF.

The CDR3 bases are TGTGCCAGCAGCGATAGCGGGATTACCCGCGGCGGAGAGACCCAGTACTTC. As protein: CASSDSGITRGGETQYF. This chain links TRBV11-2 with TRBJ2-5, with TRBD2 identical over 8 bases. Trimming removed 5 bases from V and 4 bases from J; junction bases left unmatched: 15. Looked up from germline, CDR1 is SGHAT and CDR2 is FQNNGV. The CDR3 runs 17 residues. Looking up the rest from reference TRBV11-2 and TRBJ2-5 gives the full variable domain: EAGVAQSPRYKIIEKRQSVAFWCNPISGHATLYWYQQILGQGPKLLIQFQNNGVVDDSQLPKDRFSAERLKGVDSTLKIQPAKLEDSAVYLCASSDSGITRGGETQYFGPGTRLLVL.

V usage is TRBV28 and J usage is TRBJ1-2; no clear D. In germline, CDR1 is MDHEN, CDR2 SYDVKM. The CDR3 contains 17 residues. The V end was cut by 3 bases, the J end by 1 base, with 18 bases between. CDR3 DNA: TGTGCCAGCAGTTTCCCGTTTGTAGGTTCTGGTAACTATGGCTACACCTTC. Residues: CASSFPFVGSGNYGYTF.

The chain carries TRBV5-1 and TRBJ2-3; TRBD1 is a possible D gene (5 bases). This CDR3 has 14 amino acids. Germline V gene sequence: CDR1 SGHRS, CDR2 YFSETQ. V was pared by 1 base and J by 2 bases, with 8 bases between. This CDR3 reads CASSLLGDTDTQYF. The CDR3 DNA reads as TGCGCCAGCAGCTTGCTAGGGGACACAGATACGCAGTATTTT. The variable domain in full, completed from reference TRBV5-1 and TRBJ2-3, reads KAGVTQTPRYLIKTRGQQVTLSCSPISGHRSVSWYQQTPGQGLQFLFEYFSETQRNKGNFPGRFSGRQFSNSRSEMNVSTLELGDSALYLCASSLLGDTDTQYFGPGTRLTVL.

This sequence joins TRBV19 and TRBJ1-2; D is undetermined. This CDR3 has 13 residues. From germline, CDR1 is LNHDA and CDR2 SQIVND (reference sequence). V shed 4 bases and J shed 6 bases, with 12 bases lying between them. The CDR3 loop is CASSNEYINGYTF. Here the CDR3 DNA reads TGTGCCAGTAGTAACGAGTATATAAATGGCTACACCTTC.

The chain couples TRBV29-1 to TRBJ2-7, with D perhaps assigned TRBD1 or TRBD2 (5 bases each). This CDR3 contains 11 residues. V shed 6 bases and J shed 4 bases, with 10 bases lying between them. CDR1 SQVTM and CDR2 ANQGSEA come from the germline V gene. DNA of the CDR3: TGCAGCGTCGGGACCAATTACGAGCAGTACTTC. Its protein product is CSVGTNYEQYF.

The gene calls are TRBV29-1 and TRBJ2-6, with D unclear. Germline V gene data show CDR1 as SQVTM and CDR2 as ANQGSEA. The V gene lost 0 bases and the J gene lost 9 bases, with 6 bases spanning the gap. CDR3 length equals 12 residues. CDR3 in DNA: TGCAGCGTTGAAGAAAGGGACAACGTCCTGACTTTC. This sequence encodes CSVEERDNVLTF.

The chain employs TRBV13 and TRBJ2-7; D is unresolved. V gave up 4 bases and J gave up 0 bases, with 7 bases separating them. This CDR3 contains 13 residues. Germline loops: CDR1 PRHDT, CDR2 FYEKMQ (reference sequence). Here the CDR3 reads CASSYTSSYEQYF. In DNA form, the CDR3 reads TGTGCCAGCAGCTACACAAGCTCCTACGAGCAGTACTTC.

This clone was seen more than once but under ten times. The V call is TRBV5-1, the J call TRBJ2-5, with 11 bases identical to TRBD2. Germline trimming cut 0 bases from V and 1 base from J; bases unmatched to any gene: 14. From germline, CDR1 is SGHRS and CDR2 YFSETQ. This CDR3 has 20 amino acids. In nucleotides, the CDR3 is TGCGCCAGCAGCTTGGATGGACTAGCGGGCATAACGAGCCTCCAAGAGACCCAGTACTTC. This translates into CASSLDGLAGITSLQETQYF.

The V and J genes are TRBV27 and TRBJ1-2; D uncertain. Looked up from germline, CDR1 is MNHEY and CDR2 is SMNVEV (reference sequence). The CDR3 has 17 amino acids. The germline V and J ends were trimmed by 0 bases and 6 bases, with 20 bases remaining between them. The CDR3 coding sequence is TGTGCCAGCAGTTTATCAGGTCTGGACGGCCTCCGACATGGCTACACCTTC. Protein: CASSLSGLDGLRHGYTF.

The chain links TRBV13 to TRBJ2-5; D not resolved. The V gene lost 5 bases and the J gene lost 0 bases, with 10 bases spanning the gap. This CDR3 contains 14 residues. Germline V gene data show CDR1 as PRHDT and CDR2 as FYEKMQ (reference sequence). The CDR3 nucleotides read TGTGCCAGCAGCAACGAGGAGTACCAAGAGACCCAGTACTTC. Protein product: CASSNEEYQETQYF.

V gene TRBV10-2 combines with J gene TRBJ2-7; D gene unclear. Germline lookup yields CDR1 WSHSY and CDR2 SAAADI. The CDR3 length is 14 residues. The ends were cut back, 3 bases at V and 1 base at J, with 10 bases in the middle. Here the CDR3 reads CASSEMGRSYEQYF. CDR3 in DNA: TGCGCCAGCAGTGAAATGGGCCGATCCTACGAGCAGTACTTC.

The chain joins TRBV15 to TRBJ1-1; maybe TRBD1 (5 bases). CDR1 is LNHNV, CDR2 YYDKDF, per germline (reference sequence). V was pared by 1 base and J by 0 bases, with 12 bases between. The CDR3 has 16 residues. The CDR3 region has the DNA TGTGCCACCAGCAGAGCCCCGACAGACATGAACACTGAAGCTTTCTTT. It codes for CATSRAPTDMNTEAFF.

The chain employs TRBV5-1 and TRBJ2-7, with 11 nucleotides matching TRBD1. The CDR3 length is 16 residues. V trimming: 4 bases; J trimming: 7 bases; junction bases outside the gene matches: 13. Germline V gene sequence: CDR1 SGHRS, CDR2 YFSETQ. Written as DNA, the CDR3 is TGCGCCAGCAGCCCCGAACCGGGACAGGGGGTTTATGAGCAGTACTTC. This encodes CASSPEPGQGVYEQYF. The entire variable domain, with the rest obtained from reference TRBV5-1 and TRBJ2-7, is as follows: KAGVTQTPRYLIKTRGQQVTLSCSPISGHRSVSWYQQTPGQGLQFLFEYFSETQRNKGNFPGRFSGRQFSNSRSEMNVSTLELGDSALYLCASSPEPGQGVYEQYFGPGTRLTVT.

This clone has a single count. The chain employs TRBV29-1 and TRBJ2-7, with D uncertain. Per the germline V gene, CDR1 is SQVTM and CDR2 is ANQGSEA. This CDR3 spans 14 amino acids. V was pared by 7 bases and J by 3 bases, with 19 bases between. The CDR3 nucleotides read TGCAGCGCCCAAAGGACGGGCCGTTACTACGAGCAGTACTTC. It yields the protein CSAQRTGRYYEQYF.

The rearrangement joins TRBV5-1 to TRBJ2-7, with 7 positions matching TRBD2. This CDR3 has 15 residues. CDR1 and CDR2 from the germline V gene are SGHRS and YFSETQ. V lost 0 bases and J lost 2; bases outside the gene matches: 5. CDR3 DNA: TGCGCCAGCAGCTTGGAGGCTAGCGGAACCTACGAGCAGTACTTC. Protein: CASSLEASGTYEQYF.

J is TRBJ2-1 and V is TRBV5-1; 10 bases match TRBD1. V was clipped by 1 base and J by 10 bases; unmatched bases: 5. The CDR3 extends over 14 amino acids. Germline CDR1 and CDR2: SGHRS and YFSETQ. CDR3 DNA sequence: TGCGCCAGCAGCTTGCGACAGGGGGCTAGGGAGCAGTTCTTC. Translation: CASSLRQGAREQFF.

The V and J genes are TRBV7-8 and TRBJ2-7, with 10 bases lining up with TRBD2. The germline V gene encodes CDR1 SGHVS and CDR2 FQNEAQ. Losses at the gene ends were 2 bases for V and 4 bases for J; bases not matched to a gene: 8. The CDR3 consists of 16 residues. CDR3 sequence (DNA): TGTGCCAGCAGCTTAAAGGGGCCTAGCGGGAGTTACGAGCAGTACTTC. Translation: CASSLKGPSGSYEQYF.

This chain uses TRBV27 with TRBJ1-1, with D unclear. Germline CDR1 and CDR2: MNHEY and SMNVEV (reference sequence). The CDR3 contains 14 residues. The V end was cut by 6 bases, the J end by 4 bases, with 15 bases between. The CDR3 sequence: CASSPGPRSTEAFF. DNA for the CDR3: TGTGCCAGCAGCCCTGGCCCACGTTCCACTGAAGCTTTCTTT.